The 6 T cell receptor beta chains below all came from one sample that was sequenced in a study of CD8+CD57+ T cells in acquired aplastic anemia. Whoever was chosen for sequencing had shown CD8+CD57+ cell expansion by flow cytometry. Genomic DNA served as template for TCR beta VDJ and CDR3 profiling. In TCRdb, the reads were re-called with MiXCR into one record per CDR3 protein. The sample contains approximately 470,000 distinct CDR3 sequences, under 40% of which appear only once. The specimen sequenced was sorted CD4+, CD8+, or CD8+CD57+ T cells (not recorded which) from PBMCs. All receptors come from a human donor with aplastic anemia.

There are many counts of this clonotype. The CDR3 DNA reads as TGTGCCAGCAGGCGGACAGGGTGGGGCACCGGGGAGCTGTTTTTT. Translating gives CASRRTGWGTGELFF. This chain joins TRBV2 and TRBJ2-2; the match to TRBD1 covers 8 bases. Germline trimming cut 6 bases from V and 4 bases from J; bases unmatched to any gene: 7. Looked up from germline, CDR1 is SNHLY and CDR2 is FYNNEI. The CDR3 spans 15 residues.

This clonotype was seen ten or more times. CDR3 sequence (DNA): TGCAGCGTTGTGCGGAACACTGAAGCTTTCTTT. Encoded protein: CSVVRNTEAFF. The rearrangement uses TRBV29-1 and TRBJ1-1; unclear D gene. Germline V lookup: CDR1 SQVTM, CDR2 ANQGSEA. CDR3 size: 11 residues. V dropped 4 bases and J dropped 1 base, with 4 bases sitting between them.

This clonotype was seen repeatedly, ten times or more. The chain couples TRBV9 to TRBJ2-7; 9 bases line up with TRBD2. Germline values: CDR1 SGDLS, CDR2 YYNGEE. With V trimmed by 4 bases and J by 2 bases, 7 bases remained unmatched. The CDR3 has 15 residues. CDR3 amino acids: CASSPGLAQTYEQYF. Here the CDR3 DNA reads TGTGCCAGCAGCCCCGGACTAGCGCAGACCTACGAGCAGTACTTC.

The chain links TRBV7-3 to TRBJ2-5, with D possibly being TRBD1 (6 bases). Germline-derived CDR1 and CDR2 are SGHTA and FQGTGA. The CDR3 sequence is 14 residues long. V lost 3 bases to trimming and J lost 5 bases, with 13 bases between them. The CDR3 DNA is TGTGCCAGCAGCTTGCTTGGGGGCCTGGAGACCCAGTACTTC. This gives the protein CASSLLGGLETQYF.

V and J are TRBV20-1 and TRBJ2-1; no definite D call. V gave up 6 bases and J gave up 8 bases, with 20 bases separating them. The CDR3 extends over 14 amino acids. The germline CDR1 and CDR2 sequences are DFQATT and SNEGSKA (reference sequence). The CDR3: CSAKAPHSPDEQFF. CDR3 coding DNA: TGCAGTGCAAAAGCACCCCATTCGCCCGATGAGCAGTTCTTC.

This clonotype has ten or more counts. This chain connects TRBV14 to TRBJ2-1; 7 nucleotides agree with TRBD1. The V segment lost 6 bases and the J segment 5 bases; nucleotides outside the gene matches: 4. Germline CDR1 is SGHDN and CDR2 is FVKESK. The CDR3 is 13 amino acids. CDR3 bases: TGTGCCAGCAGATCCGGGACAGACAATGAGCAGTTCTTC. Its translation is CASRSGTDNEQFF.